This T cell receptor (beta chain) appears in the sequencing data of a study of T cell changes during pregnancy in multiple sclerosis. This CDR3 has 13 amino acids. V was cut by 8 bases and J by 8 bases, with 19 bases left in between. The germline V gene encodes CDR1 SNHLY and CDR2 FYNNEI. TCRdb's table, derived via immunoSEQ multiplex PCR, lists solely in-frame clones and lacks some. The sample lists tens of thousands of clones, roughly 93% occurring once. The genes are TRBV2 and TRBJ2-7, with D possibly matching TRBD1 (7 bases). The sample in question was peripheral blood, obtained in the third trimester of pregnancy. The sequence derives from a female donor with multiple sclerosis, enrolled in a pregnancy study. Written as DNA, the CDR3 is TGTGCCAGCGGACAGGAGGGGCGGGTTAAGCAGTACTTC. Protein: CASGQEGRVKQYF.